This T cell receptor (beta chain) was observed in a study of control samples from healthy donors and cancer patients. V lost 3 bases and J 5 bases, leaving 17 bases between the germline ends. Per the germline V gene, CDR1 is MNHEY and CDR2 is SMNVEV (reference sequence). This CDR3 has 15 amino acids. The assay was immunoSEQ multiplex PCR, and TCRdb's table has in-frame clones only and misses some. The sample contains about 25,000 clones, approximately 85% of which appear only once. The genes are TRBV27 and TRBJ2-7; tentatively, D is TRBD1 (7 bases). This TCR came from a woman in her fifties or sixties with head and neck cancer. The sample taken for sequencing was PBMCs. The CDR3 DNA reads as TGTGCCAGCAGTTTCAACAGGGGCCCGGGGGACGAGCAGTACTTC. Translated: CASSFNRGPGDEQYF.